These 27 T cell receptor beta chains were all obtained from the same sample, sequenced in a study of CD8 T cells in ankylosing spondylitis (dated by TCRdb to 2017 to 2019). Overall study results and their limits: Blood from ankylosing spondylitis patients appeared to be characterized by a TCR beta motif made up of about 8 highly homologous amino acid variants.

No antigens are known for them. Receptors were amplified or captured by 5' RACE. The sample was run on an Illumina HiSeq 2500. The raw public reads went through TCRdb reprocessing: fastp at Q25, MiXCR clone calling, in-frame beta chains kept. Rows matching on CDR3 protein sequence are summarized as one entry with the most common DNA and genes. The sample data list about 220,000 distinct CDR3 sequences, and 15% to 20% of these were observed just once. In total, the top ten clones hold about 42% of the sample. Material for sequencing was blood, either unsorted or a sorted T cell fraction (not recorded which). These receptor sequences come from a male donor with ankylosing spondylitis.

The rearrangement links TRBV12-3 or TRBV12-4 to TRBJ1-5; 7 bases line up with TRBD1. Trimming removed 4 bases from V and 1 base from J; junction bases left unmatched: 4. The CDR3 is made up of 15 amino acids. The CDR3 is CASSSGGDSNQPQHF. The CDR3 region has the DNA TGTGCCAGCAGTTCAGGGGGGGACAGCAATCAGCCCCAGCATTTT.

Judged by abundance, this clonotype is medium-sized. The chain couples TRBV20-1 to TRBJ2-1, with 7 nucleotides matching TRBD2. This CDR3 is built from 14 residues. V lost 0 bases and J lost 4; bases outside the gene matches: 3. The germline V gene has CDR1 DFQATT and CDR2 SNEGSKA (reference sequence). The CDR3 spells CSARELAEYNEQFF. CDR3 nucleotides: TGCAGTGCTAGAGAGCTAGCGGAGTACAATGAGCAGTTCTTC.

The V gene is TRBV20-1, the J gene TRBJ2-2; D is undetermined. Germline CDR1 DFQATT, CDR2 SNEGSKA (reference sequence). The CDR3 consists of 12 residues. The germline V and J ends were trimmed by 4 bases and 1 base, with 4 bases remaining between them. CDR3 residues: CSATGNTGELFF. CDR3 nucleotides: TGCAGTGCTACAGGGAACACCGGGGAGCTGTTTTTT.

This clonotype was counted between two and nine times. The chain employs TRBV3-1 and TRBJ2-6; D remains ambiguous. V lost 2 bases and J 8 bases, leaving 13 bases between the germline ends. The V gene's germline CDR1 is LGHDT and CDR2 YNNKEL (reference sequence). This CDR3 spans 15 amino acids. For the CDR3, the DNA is TGTGCCAGCAGCCAAAGGAGACGTAGGACCAACGTCCTGACTTTC. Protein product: CASSQRRRRTNVLTF.

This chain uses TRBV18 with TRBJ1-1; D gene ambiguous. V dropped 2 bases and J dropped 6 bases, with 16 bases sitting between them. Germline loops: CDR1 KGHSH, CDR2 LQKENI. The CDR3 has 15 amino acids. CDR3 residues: CASSPGLRWVAEAFF. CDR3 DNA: TGTGCCAGCTCACCAGGGCTTAGGTGGGTCGCTGAAGCTTTCTTT.

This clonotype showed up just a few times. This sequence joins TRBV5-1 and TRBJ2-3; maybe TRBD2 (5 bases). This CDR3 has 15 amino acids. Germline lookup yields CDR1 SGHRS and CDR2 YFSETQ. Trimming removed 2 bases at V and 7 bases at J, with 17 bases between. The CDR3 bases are TGCGCCAGCAGCTTCGGAGCGGAGCCGCTGAATACGCAGTATTTT. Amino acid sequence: CASSFGAEPLNTQYF.

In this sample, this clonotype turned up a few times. The DNA of the CDR3 is TGTGCCAGCAGTGAACAACGCGCGAACTACGAGCAGTACTTC. Protein sequence: CASSEQRANYEQYF. V is TRBV6-1 and J is TRBJ2-7; D call uncertain. This CDR3 contains 14 residues. Germline CDR1 reads MNHNS; CDR2 reads SASEGT. Trimming stripped 2 bases from V and 3 bases from J, with 11 bases between.

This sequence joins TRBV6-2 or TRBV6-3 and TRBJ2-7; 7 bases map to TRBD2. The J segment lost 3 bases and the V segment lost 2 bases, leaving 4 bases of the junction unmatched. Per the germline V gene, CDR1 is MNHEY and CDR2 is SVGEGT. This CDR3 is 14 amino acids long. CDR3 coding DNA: TGTGCCAGCAGTTACGGCGCGGGAGTCTACGAGCAGTACTTC. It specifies CASSYGAGVYEQYF.

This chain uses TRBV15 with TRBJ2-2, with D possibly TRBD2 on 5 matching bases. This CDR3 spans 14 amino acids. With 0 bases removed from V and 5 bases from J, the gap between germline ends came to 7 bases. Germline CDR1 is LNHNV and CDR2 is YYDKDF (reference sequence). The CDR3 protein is CATSRERETGELFF. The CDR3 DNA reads TGTGCCACCAGCAGAGAAAGGGAGACCGGGGAGCTGTTTTTT.

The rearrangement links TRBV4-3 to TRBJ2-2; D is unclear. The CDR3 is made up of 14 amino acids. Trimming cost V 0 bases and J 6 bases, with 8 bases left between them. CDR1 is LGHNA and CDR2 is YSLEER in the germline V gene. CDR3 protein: CASSQDKGAGELFF. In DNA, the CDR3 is TGCGCCAGCAGCCAAGATAAGGGCGCCGGGGAGCTGTTTTTT.

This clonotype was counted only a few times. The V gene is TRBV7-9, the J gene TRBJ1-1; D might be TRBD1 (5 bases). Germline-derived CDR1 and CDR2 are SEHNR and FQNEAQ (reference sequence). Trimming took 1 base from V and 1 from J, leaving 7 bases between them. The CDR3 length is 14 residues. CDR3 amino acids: CASSLEGPNTEAFF. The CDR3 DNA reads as TGTGCCAGCAGCTTAGAGGGGCCGAACACTGAAGCTTTCTTT.

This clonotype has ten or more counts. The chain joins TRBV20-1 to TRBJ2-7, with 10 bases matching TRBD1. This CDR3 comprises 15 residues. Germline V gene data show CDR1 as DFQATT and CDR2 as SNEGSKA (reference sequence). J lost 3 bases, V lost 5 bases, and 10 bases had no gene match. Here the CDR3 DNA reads TGCAGTGCTCGGGGGGACAGGGGCTATGGCTACGAGCAGTACTTC. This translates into CSARGDRGYGYEQYF.

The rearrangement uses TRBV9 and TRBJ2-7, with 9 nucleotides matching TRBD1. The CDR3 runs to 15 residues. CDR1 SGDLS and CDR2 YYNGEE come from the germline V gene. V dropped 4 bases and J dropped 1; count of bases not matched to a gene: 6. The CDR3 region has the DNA TGTGCCAGCAGCCTGGCGGGGACAGGGTCCTACGAGCAGTACTTC. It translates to CASSLAGTGSYEQYF.

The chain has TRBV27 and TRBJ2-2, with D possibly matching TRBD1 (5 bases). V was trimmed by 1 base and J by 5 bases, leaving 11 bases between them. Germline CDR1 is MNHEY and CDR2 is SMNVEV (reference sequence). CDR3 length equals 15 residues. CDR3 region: CASSLLGAPTGELFF. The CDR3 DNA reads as TGTGCCAGCAGTTTATTAGGGGCGCCGACCGGGGAGCTGTTTTTT.

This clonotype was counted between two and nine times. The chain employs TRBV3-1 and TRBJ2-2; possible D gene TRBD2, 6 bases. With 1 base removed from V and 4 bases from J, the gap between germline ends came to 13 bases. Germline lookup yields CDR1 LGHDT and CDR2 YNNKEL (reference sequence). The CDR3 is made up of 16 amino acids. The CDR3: CASSQATGAGTGELFF. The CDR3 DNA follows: TGTGCCAGCAGCCAAGCAACGGGAGCGGGCACCGGGGAGCTGTTTTTT.

The CDR3 loop is CASSFGTGYTDTQYF. In DNA form, the CDR3 reads TGTGCCAGCAGCTTTGGGACAGGTTACACAGATACGCAGTATTTT. This rearrangement joins TRBV7-9 to TRBJ2-3, with 8 bases fitting TRBD1. The CDR3 loop spans 15 amino acids. Trimming cost V 3 bases and J 2 bases; bases outside gene matches: 4. Germline CDR1 reads SEHNR; CDR2 reads FQNEAQ (reference sequence). The full variable domain, in which reference TRBV7-9 and TRBJ2-3 provide the parts outside the CDR3, is DTGVSQNPRHKITKRGQNVTFRCDPISEHNRLYWYRQTLGQGPEFLTYFQNEAQLEKSRLLSDRFSAERPKGSFSTLEIQRTEQGDSAMYLCASSFGTGYTDTQYFGPGTRLTVL.

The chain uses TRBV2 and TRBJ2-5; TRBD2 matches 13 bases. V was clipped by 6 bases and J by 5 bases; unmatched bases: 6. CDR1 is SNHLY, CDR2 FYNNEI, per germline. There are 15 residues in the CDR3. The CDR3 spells CASRPTSGGAETQYF. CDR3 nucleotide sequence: TGTGCCAGCAGACCTACTAGCGGGGGGGCTGAGACCCAGTACTTC. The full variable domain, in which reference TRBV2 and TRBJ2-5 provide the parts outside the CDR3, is EPEVTQTPSHQVTQMGQEVILRCVPISNHLYFYWYRQILGQKVEFLVSFYNNEISEKSEIFDDQFSVERPDGSNFTLKIRSTKLEDSAMYFCASRPTSGGAETQYFGPGTRLLVL.

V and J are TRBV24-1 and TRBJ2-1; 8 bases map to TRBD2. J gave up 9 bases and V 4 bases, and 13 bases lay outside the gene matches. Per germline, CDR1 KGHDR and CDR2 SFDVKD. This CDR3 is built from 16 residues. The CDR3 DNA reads TGTGCCACCAGTGACCCACTTACCGGGGGGGCGGCTGAGCAGTTCTTC. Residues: CATSDPLTGGAAEQFF.

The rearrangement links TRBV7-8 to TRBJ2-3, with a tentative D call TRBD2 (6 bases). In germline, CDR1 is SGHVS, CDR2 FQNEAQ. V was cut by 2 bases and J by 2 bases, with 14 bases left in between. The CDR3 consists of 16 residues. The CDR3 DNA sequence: TGTGCCAGCAGCTTAACCGCAGGACTACCCACAGATACGCAGTATTTT. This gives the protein CASSLTAGLPTDTQYF.

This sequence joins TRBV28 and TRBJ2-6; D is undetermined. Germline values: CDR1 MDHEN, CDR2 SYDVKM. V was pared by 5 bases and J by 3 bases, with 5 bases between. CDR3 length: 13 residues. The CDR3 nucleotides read TGTGCCAGCAGTATTGATGGGGCCAACGTCCTGACTTTC. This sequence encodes CASSIDGANVLTF.

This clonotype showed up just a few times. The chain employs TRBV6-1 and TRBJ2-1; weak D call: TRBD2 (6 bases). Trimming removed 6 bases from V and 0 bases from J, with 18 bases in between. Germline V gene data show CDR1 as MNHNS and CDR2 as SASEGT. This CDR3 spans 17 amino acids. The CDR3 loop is CASSPGTYLSSYNEQFF. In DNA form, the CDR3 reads TGTGCCAGCAGCCCCGGGACTTACCTATCCTCCTACAATGAGCAGTTCTTC.

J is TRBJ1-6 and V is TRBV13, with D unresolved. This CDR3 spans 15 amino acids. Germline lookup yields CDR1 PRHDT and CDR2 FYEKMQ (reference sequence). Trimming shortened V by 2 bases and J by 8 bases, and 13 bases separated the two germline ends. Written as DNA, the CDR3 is TGTGCCAGCAGCTTATTGTCCAATGTGGATTCACCCCTCCACTTT. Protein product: CASSLLSNVDSPLHF.

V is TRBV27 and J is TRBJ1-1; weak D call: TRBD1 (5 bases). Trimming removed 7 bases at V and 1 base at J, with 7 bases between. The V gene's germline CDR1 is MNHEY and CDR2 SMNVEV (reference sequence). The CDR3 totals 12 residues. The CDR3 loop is CASKRGNTEAFF. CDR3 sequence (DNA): TGTGCCAGCAAAAGGGGGAACACTGAAGCTTTCTTT.

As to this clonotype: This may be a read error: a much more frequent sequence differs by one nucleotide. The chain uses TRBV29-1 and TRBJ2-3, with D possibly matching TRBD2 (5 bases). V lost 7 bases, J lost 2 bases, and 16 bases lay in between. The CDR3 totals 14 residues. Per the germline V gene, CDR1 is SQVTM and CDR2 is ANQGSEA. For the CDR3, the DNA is TGCAGCGCCGGCCTAGCCGAAAACACAGATACGCAGTATTTT. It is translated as CSAGLAENTDTQYF.

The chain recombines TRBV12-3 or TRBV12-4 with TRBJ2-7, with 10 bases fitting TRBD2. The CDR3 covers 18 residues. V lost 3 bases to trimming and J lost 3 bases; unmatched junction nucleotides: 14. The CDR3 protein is CASSFSFNSGRRGYEQYF. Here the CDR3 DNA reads TGTGCCAGCAGTTTCTCTTTTAATAGCGGGAGGCGGGGCTACGAGCAGTACTTC.

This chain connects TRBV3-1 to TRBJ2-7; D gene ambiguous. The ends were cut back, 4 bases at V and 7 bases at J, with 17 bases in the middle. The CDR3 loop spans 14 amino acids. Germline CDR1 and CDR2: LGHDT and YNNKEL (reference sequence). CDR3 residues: CASSPGATPSEQYF. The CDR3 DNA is TGTGCCAGCAGCCCCGGAGCTACCCCCTCGGAGCAGTACTTC.

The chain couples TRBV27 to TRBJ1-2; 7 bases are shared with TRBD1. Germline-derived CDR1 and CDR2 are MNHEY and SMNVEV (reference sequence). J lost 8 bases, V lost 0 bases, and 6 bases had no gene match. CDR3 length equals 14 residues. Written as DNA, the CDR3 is TGTGCCAGCAGTTTATCGAGACAGGGATACGGCTACACCTTC. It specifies CASSLSRQGYGYTF.